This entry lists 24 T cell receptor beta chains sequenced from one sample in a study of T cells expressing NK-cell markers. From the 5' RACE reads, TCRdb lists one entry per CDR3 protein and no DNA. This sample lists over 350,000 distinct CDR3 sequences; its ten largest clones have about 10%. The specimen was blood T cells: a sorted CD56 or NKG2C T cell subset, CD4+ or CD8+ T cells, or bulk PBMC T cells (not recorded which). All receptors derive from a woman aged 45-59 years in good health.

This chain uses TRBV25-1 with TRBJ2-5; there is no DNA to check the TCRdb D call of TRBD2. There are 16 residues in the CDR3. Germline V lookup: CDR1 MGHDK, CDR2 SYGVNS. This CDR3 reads CASTGRAGVSLETQYF.

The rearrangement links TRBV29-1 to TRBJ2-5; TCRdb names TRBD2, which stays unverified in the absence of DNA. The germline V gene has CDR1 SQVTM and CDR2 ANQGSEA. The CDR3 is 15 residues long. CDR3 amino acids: CSVAPLAGMGETQYF.

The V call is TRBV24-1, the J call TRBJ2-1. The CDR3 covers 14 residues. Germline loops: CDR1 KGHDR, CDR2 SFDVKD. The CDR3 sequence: CATSERVSYNEQFF.

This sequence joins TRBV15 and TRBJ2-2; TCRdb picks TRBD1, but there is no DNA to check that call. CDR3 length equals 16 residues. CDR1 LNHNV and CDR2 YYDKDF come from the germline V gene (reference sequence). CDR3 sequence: CATSRSPRGNTGELFF.

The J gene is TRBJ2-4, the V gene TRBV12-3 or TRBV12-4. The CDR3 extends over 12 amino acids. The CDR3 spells CASSGSYFVQYF.

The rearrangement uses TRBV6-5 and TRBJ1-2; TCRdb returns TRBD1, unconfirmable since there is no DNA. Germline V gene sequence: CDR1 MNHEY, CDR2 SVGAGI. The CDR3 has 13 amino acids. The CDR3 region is CASSYLGRDGYTF.

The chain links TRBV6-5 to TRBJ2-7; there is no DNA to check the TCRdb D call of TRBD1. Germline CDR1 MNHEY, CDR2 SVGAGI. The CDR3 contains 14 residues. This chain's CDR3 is CASRQGPSEGEQYF.

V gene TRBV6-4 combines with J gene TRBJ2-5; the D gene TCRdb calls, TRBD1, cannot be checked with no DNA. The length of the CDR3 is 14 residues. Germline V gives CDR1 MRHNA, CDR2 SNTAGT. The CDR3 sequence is CASSPGSEGETQYF.

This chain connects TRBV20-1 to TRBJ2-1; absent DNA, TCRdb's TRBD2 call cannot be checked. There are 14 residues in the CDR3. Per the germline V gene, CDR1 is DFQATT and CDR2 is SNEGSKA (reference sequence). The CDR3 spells CSARDVGSNNEQFF.

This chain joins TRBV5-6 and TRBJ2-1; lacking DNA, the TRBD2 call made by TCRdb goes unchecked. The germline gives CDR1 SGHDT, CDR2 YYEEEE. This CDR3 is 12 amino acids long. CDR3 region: CASTYEREREFF.

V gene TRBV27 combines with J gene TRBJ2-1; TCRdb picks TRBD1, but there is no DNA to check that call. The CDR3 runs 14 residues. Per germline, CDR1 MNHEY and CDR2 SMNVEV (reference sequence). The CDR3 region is CASSTYGTNNEQFF.

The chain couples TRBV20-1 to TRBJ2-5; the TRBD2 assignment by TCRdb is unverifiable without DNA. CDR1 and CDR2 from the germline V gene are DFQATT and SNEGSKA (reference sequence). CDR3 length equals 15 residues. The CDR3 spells CSARDSSGSYETQYF.

CDR3 loop: CASSPGTSKYEQYF. The V and J genes are TRBV7-2 and TRBJ2-7; TCRdb lists TRBD2, though no DNA is available to test this call. Germline-derived CDR1 and CDR2 are SGHTA and FQGNSA. This CDR3 region has 14 residues. Full variable domain (remainder filled in from reference TRBV7-2 and TRBJ2-7): GAGVSQSPSNKVTEKGKDVELRCDPISGHTALYWYRQSLGQGLEFLIYFQGNSAPDKSGLPSDRFSAERTGGSVSTLTIQRTQQEDSAVYLCASSPGTSKYEQYFGPGTRLTVT.

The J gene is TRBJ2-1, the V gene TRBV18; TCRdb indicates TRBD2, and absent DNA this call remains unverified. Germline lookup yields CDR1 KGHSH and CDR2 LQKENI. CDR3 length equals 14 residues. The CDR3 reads CASSPLVAGNEQFF.

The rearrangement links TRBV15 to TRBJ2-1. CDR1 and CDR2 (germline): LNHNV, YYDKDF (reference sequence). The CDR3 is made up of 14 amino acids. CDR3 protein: CATSREGLNNEQFF. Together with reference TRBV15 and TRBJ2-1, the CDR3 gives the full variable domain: DAMVIQNPRYQVTQFGKPVTLSCSQTLNHNVMYWYQQKSSQAPKLLFHYYDKDFNNEADTPDNFQSRRPNTSFCFLDIRSPGLGDTAMYLCATSREGLNNEQFFGPGTRLTVL.

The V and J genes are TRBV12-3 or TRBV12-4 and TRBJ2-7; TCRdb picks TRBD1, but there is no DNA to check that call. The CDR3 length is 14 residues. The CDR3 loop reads CASSSRGPSYEQYF.

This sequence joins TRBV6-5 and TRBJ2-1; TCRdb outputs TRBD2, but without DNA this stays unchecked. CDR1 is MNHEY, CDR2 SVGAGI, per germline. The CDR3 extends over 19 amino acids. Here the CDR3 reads CASSYSPLAGGHSYNEQFF.

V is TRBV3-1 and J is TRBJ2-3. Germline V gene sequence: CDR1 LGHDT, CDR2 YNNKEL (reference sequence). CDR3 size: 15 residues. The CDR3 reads CASSQDIHYTDTQYF.

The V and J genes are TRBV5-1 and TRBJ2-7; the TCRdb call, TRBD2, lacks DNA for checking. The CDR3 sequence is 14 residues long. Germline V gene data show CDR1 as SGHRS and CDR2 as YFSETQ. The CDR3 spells CASSLTAGGNEQYF.

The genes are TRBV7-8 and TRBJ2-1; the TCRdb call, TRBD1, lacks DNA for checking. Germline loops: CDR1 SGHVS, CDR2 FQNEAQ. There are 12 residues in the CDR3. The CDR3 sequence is CASSLQGGGQFF.

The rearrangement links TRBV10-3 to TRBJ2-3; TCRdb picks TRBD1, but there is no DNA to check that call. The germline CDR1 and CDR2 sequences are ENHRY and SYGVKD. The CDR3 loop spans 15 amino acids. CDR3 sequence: CAACLGGQATDTQYF.

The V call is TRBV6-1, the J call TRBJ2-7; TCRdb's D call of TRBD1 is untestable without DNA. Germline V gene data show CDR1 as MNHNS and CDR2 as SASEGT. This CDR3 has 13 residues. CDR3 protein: CASSAGQYYEQYF.

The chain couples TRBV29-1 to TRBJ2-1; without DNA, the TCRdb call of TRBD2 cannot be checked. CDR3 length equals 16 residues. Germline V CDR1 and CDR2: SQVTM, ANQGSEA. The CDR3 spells CSVEDARTSGTQEQFF.

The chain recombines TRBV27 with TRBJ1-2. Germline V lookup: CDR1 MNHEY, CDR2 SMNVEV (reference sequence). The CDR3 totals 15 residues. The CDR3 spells CASQERGREGFGYTF.